Given below is one T cell receptor (beta chain) in context. Produced via immunoSEQ multiplex PCR; TCRdb's table is partial and in-frame only. The data contain tens of thousands of clones, about 82% of them singletons. The record originates from a study of blood T cell repertoires in COVID-19. The junction had 9 bases not matched to a gene; V was cut back by 5 bases and J by 2 bases. The CDR3 has 15 amino acids. Looked up from germline, CDR1 is KGHSH and CDR2 is LQKENI. V usage is TRBV18 and J usage is TRBJ2-7, with 7 bases fitting TRBD1. The sample consisted of peripheral blood. This receptor was taken from an older man with acute or convalescent COVID-19. CDR3 loop: CASSSDRANPYEQYF. In DNA, the CDR3 is TGTGCCAGCTCATCAGACAGGGCCAATCCCTACGAGCAGTACTTC.